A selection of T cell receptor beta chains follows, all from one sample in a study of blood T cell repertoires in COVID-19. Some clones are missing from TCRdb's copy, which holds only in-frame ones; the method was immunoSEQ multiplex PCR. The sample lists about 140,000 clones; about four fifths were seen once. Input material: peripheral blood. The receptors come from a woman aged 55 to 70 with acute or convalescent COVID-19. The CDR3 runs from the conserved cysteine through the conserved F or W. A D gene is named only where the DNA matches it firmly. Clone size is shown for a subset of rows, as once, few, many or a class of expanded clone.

CASTRSGRNEQFF,TGTGCCAGCACACGTAGCGGGAGGAATGAGCAGTTCTTC,-,TRBV6-5,TRBJ2-1,TRBD2
CASSPGFGYEQYF,TGCGCCAGCAGCCCCGGGTTCGGCTACGAGCAGTACTTC,-,TRBV5-1,TRBJ2-7,-
CASSPRGGVLDEQYF,TGTGCCAGCAGCCCCCGCGGGGGGGTGCTAGACGAGCAGTACTTC,-,TRBV9,TRBJ2-7,TRBD2
CATTLPGQPYEQYF,TGTGCCACCACCCTTCCGGGACAGCCATACGAGCAGTACTTC,-,TRBV28,TRBJ2-7,TRBD1
CSALILSGFASTDTQYF,TGCAGCGCCCTCATCCTCTCCGGTTTCGCTAGCACAGATACGCAGTATTTT,once,TRBV29-1,TRBJ2-3,-
CASSLYPLSGKPSYEQYF,TGTGCCAGCAGTTTATACCCTCTCTCCGGGAAGCCATCCTACGAGCAGTACTTC,once,TRBV28,TRBJ2-7,-
CASSLVLASGSLAKNIQYF,TGTGCCAGCAGCTTAGTTCTGGCTAGCGGGAGTCTAGCCAAAAACATTCAGTACTTC,-,TRBV5-4,TRBJ2-4,TRBD2
CASSPLGPGNTIYF,TGTGCCAGCAGCCCTTTGGGGCCCGGAAACACCATATATTTT,-,TRBV14,TRBJ1-3,-
CAWSVRGGVSNQPQHF,TGTGCCTGGAGTGTACGGGGAGGGGTTAGCAATCAGCCCCAGCATTTT,-,TRBV30,TRBJ1-5,-
CASRRQGKNTEAFF,TGTGCCAGTAGAAGGCAGGGGAAGAACACTGAAGCTTTCTTT,-,TRBV19,TRBJ1-1,-
CASSRAPGTGANVLTF,TGCGCCAGCAGCAGAGCCCCGGGGACTGGGGCCAACGTCCTGACTTTC,-,TRBV5-1,TRBJ2-6,-
CASSGQANTEAFF,TGTGCCAGCAGTGGACAGGCAAACACTGAAGCTTTCTTT,-,TRBV2,TRBJ1-1,-
CAWRVTGGAGGYTF,TGTGCCTGGAGGGTAACAGGGGGCGCGGGAGGCTACACCTTC,-,TRBV30,TRBJ1-2,TRBD1
CASSRTTSGEQNIQYF,TGTGCCAGCAGCCGCACAACCTCAGGGGAGCAAAACATTCAGTACTTC,-,TRBV2,TRBJ2-4,-
CASSHTDTQYF,TGTGCCAGCAGCCACACAGATACGCAGTATTTT,-,TRBV5-5,TRBJ2-3,-
CASRPGEGEQYF,TGCGCCAGCAGACCAGGGGAGGGCGAGCAGTACTTC,-,TRBV5-1,TRBJ2-7,-
CASSLGTSAEQYF,TGTGCCAGCTCACTCGGGACTAGCGCCGAGCAGTACTTC,-,TRBV18,TRBJ2-7,TRBD2
CASSERRVVKFF,TGCGCCAGCAGTGAGAGGAGGGTTGTTAAGTTCTTC,few,TRBV10-1,TRBJ2-1,-
CASSGTYNSPLHF,TGTGCCAGCAGCGGGACTTATAATTCACCCCTCCACTTT,once,TRBV9,TRBJ1-6,-
CASSPSGQETQYF,TGTGCCAGCAGCCCTAGCGGCCAAGAGACCCAGTACTTC,once,TRBV7-3,TRBJ2-5,TRBD2
CSARTGSGNYGYTF,TGCAGCGCCAGGACAGGTAGTGGAAACTATGGCTACACCTTC,-,TRBV29-1,TRBJ1-2,TRBD1
CASSLLDRDYGYTF,TGTGCCAGCAGCTTATTGGACAGGGACTATGGCTACACCTTC,-,TRBV7-9,TRBJ1-2,TRBD1
CASSLTGGNTIYF,TGTGCCAGCAGCCTAACCGGTGGAAACACCATATATTTT,once,TRBV5-4,TRBJ1-3,-
CATLPWTSGKSSYNEQFF,TGTGCCACCCTCCCTTGGACTAGCGGGAAAAGCTCCTACAATGAGCAGTTCTTC,-,TRBV21-1,TRBJ2-1,-
CASSEWGTVNTEAFF,TGTGCCAGCAGTGAATGGGGCACTGTGAACACTGAAGCTTTCTTT,few,TRBV6-1,TRBJ1-1,-
CASSEYGMSDTGELFF,TGTGCCAGCAGTGAATACGGGATGTCGGACACCGGGGAGCTGTTTTTT,-,TRBV2,TRBJ2-2,-
CASSALDRHNEATNEKLFF,TGTGCCAGCAGTGCCTTGGACAGGCATAATGAAGCAACTAATGAAAAACTGTTTTTT,-,TRBV6-1,TRBJ1-4,TRBD1
CASSLGRRVVSTDTQYF,TGTGCCAGCAGCTTAGGCCGGAGGGTAGTAAGCACAGATACGCAGTATTTT,many,TRBV11-2,TRBJ2-3,-
CASTPGDSSYEQYF,TGTGCCAGTACCCCGGGGGACAGCTCCTACGAGCAGTACTTC,few,TRBV19,TRBJ2-7,-
CASSTGFGSGNTIYF,TGTGCCAGCAGTACAGGGTTTGGGTCTGGAAACACCATATATTTT,-,TRBV7-8,TRBJ1-3,-
CSVDPAGRYNEQFF,TGCAGCGTGGACCCAGCGGGGCGCTACAATGAGCAGTTCTTC,once,TRBV29-1,TRBJ2-1,TRBD2
CASSLMTGDNFFGYTF,TGTGCCAGTAGCCTGATGACAGGGGATAATTTTTTTGGCTACACCTTC,once,TRBV19,TRBJ1-2,TRBD1
CASRRQGGQETQYF,TGTGCCAGTAGGCGCCAAGGGGGACAAGAGACCCAGTACTTC,-,TRBV19,TRBJ2-5,-
CATSDTGTGGFNQPQHF,TGTGCCACCAGTGATACCGGGACAGGGGGCTTCAATCAGCCCCAGCATTTT,-,TRBV24-1,TRBJ1-5,TRBD1
CASTGQGKDQPQHF,TGTGCCAGCACTGGACAGGGGAAGGATCAGCCCCAGCATTTT,few,TRBV2,TRBJ1-5,TRBD1
CATSGIGQGNYGYTF,TGTGCCACCAGCGGAATAGGACAGGGGAACTATGGCTACACCTTC,-,TRBV15,TRBJ1-2,TRBD1
CASSPPVGPYGYTF,TGTGCCAGCTCACCACCCGTGGGGCCCTATGGCTACACCTTC,once,TRBV18,TRBJ1-2,-
CASFRPEGEAFF,TGTGCCTCGTTTCGGCCCGAGGGCGAAGCTTTCTTT,-,TRBV6-6,TRBJ1-1,-
CASSEKLANTGELFF,TGTGCCAGCAGTGAAAAACTAGCGAACACCGGGGAGCTGTTTTTT,few,TRBV6-1,TRBJ2-2,-
CASSMERTYNEQFF,TGTGCCAGCAGTATGGAGCGGACCTACAATGAGCAGTTCTTC,-,TRBV2,TRBJ2-1,-
CASSYGTGLSSPLHF,TGTGCCAGCAGTTACGGGACAGGGCTAAGTTCACCCCTCCACTTT,-,TRBV7-8,TRBJ1-6,TRBD1
CSASRSLNEGLFF,TGCAGTGCTAGTCGCAGTTTGAATGAGGGACTGTTTTTT,-,TRBV20-1,TRBJ1-4,-
CASSLWPSEGDEQYF,TGTGCCAGCAGCCTCTGGCCCTCCGAGGGCGACGAGCAGTACTTC,-,TRBV7-6,TRBJ2-7,-
CASSYSIRTGSYEQYF,TGTGCCAGCAGTTACTCGATAAGGACGGGGTCCTACGAGCAGTACTTC,-,TRBV6-2/TRBV6-3,TRBJ2-7,-
CASSNLRTGPYNEQFF,TGTGCCAGTAGTAACTTACGGACAGGCCCCTACAATGAGCAGTTCTTC,once,TRBV19,TRBJ2-1,TRBD1
CASSYSGGGPWNEQFF,TGTGCCAGCAGTTACTCGGGGGGAGGGCCGTGGAATGAGCAGTTCTTC,-,TRBV6-6,TRBJ2-1,TRBD2
CASSSGLAGGVETQYF,TGTGCCAGCAGCTCGGGACTAGCGGGAGGGGTGGAGACCCAGTACTTC,-,TRBV28,TRBJ2-5,TRBD2
CATSRDRQSSYGYTF,TGTGCCACCAGCAGAGACCGACAGTCTTCCTATGGCTACACCTTC,-,TRBV15,TRBJ1-2,-
CAPRTGGQAQPQHF,TGTGCCCCAAGGACGGGGGGTCAGGCTCAGCCCCAGCATTTT,-,TRBV3-1/TRBV3-2,TRBJ1-5,-
CASKAGGFETEAFF,TGTGCCAGTAAGGCAGGGGGCTTTGAGACTGAAGCTTTCTTT,-,TRBV19,TRBJ1-1,TRBD1
CASRDRVSNQPQHF,TGTGCCAGCAGGGACAGGGTCAGCAATCAGCCCCAGCATTTT,-,TRBV28,TRBJ1-5,TRBD1
CASSESFALGYTF,TGTGCCAGCAGTGAAAGCTTCGCCCTTGGCTACACCTTC,-,TRBV6-1,TRBJ1-2,-
CASSQAGENIQYF,TGTGCCAGCAGCCAAGCAGGGGAAAACATTCAGTACTTC,once,TRBV11-2,TRBJ2-4,-